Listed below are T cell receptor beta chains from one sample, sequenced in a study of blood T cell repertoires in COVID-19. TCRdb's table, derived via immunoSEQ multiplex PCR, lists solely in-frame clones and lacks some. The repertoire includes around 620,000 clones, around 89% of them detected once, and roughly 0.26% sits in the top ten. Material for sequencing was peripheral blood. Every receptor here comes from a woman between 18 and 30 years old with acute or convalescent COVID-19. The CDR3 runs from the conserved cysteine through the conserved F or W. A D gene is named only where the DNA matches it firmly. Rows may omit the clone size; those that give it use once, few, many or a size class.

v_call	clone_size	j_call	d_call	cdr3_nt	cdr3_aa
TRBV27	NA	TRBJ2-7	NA	TGTGCCAGCAAGCCCGCTAGCGTTACCTACGAGCAGTACTTC	CASKPASVTYEQYF
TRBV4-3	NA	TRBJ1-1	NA	TGCGCCAGCAGCCAAGAGGAGACGAAGAACACTGAAGCTTTCTTT	CASSQEETKNTEAFF
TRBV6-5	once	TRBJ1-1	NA	TGTGCCAGCAAGGCAGGGGTTCTGAACACTGAAGCTTTCTTT	CASKAGVLNTEAFF
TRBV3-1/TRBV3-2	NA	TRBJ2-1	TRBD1	TGTGCCAGCAGGGTGACAGGGGGCGTACCGGGGGGCCTCTCCTACAATGAGCAGTTCTTC	CASRVTGGVPGGLSYNEQFF
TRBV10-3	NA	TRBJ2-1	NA	TGTGCCATCAGCCCTCGGGACAACTCTTACAATGAGCAGTTCTTC	CAISPRDNSYNEQFF
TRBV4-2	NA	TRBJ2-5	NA	TGTGCCAGCAGCCAAGGTCTAGTTGAGACCCAGTACTTC	CASSQGLVETQYF
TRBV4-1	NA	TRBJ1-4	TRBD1	TGCGCCAGCAGCACACACCGCGGACAGGGGCCGATAAATGAAAAACTGTTTTTT	CASSTHRGQGPINEKLFF
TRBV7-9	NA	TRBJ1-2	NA	TGTGCCAGCACCTCAATCTCGGGGGTGGACTATGGCTACACCTTC	CASTSISGVDYGYTF
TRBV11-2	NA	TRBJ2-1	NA	TGTGCCAACTCCCGTGGCAATGAGCAGTTCTTC	CANSRGNEQFF
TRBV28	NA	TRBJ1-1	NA	TGTGCCAGCAGTTTATACGGGTTAATGGGCACTGAAGCTTTCTTT	CASSLYGLMGTEAFF